The 13 T cell receptor beta chains presented below share a single source sample, sequenced in a study of T cell clusters in autoimmune cytopenias. TRB was amplified from roughly 270 ng of peripheral blood genomic DNA per sample. One tube held mixed TRB-A and TRB-B primer pools for touch-down PCR. Following a re-call of the multiplex PCR reads, TCRdb has one entry per CDR3 protein and lacks DNA. The listing contains 10,000 to 11,000 distinct CDR3 sequences. These same records also appear under a second study, on T cell repertoires in aging, cancer and after chemotherapy.

The sample was peripheral blood. The receptors derive from a human donor in good health.

This chain connects TRBV7-2 to TRBJ2-2; TCRdb names TRBD1, which stays unverified in the absence of DNA. This CDR3 has 15 amino acids. From germline, CDR1 is SGHTA and CDR2 FQGNSA. CDR3 in amino acids: CASSLVVGAGRELFF.

The rearrangement links TRBV20-1 to TRBJ1-2; TCRdb selects TRBD1, and the lack of DNA leaves this call unchecked. The length of the CDR3 is 15 residues. Germline values: CDR1 DFQATT, CDR2 SNEGSKA (reference sequence). The CDR3: CSARQGGGERYGYTF.

The chain carries TRBV12-3 or TRBV12-4 and TRBJ2-7. There are 13 residues in the CDR3. Here the CDR3 reads CASSRSGAYEQYF.

This clonotype shows up as medium-sized by frequency. The chain is built from TRBV12-3 or TRBV12-4 and TRBJ2-5. The CDR3 has 13 residues. The CDR3 region is CASSFRDRETQYF.

This chain connects TRBV27 to TRBJ2-6; TCRdb selects TRBD2, and the lack of DNA leaves this call unchecked. Germline V gene sequence: CDR1 MNHEY, CDR2 SMNVEV (reference sequence). The CDR3 is made up of 16 amino acids. The CDR3 sequence is CASSFQGGSGANVLTF. The full variable domain, its missing parts supplied by reference TRBV27 and TRBJ2-6, is EAQVTQNPRYLITVTGKKLTVTCSQNMNHEYMSWYRQDPGLGLRQIYYSMNVEVTDKGDVPEGYKVSRKEKRNFPLILESPSPNQTSLYFCASSFQGGSGANVLTFGAGSRLTVL.

This chain uses TRBV12-5 with TRBJ2-1; the D call of TRBD2 rests on TCRdb alone, since no DNA is present to check it. Germline CDR1 and CDR2: LGHNT and FRNRAP. This CDR3 contains 16 residues. The CDR3 sequence is CASGLVFSGNYNEQFF.

The chain uses TRBV6-6 and TRBJ2-3; TCRdb returns TRBD2, unconfirmable since there is no DNA. The CDR3 is 14 residues long. Per germline, CDR1 MNHNY and CDR2 SVGAGI (reference sequence). This CDR3 is CASGLRAGTDTQYF.

The chain uses TRBV25-1 and TRBJ1-2; TCRdb's assignment of TRBD1 cannot be checked, as there is no DNA. This CDR3 region has 13 residues. Germline CDR1 and CDR2: MGHDK and SYGVNS. CDR3 residues: CASSEYNREGYTF.

This clonotype counts as medium-sized (0.01 to 0.1%) by frequency. V gene TRBV7-9 combines with J gene TRBJ1-4; TCRdb gives TRBD1 as the D gene, but with no DNA this cannot be confirmed. Germline CDR1 is SEHNR and CDR2 is FQNEAQ (reference sequence). This CDR3 region has 14 residues. The CDR3 protein is CASRGTATNEKLFF.

J is TRBJ2-5 and V is TRBV10-2; TCRdb proposes TRBD2, but this gene call is untestable without DNA. The CDR3 has 17 residues. Looked up from germline, CDR1 is WSHSY and CDR2 is SAAADI. CDR3 region: CASSDQAGGGLQETQYF.

The rearrangement uses TRBV21-1 and TRBJ1-5; TCRdb reports TRBD1, a call that lacks DNA to check it against. TRBV21-1 is noted as a pseudogene. This CDR3 comprises 17 residues. The CDR3 spells CASSKVDRGFSNQPQHF.

This chain uses TRBV15 with TRBJ2-3; the TCRdb D gene call, TRBD2, has no DNA to confirm it. This CDR3 has 16 residues. CDR1 is LNHNV, CDR2 YYDKDF, per germline (reference sequence). This chain's CDR3 is CATSSRAGGITDTQYF.

V and J are TRBV5-5 and TRBJ1-6; without DNA, the TCRdb call of TRBD1 cannot be checked. The length of the CDR3 is 16 residues. Germline CDR1 and CDR2: SGHKS and YYEKEE (reference sequence). The chain's CDR3 is CASSELPGQGNSPLHF.